These 30 T cell receptor beta chains share one sample of origin, sequenced in a study of CD8 T cells in Susac syndrome. Reverse transcription used roughly 0.5 to 1 ug RNA and random hexamers. TCRdb analysed the immunoSEQ multiplex PCR reads with MiXCR anew, one entry per CDR3 protein. The sample shows about 140,000 distinct CDR3 sequences, around 95% of them seen only once. Sequencing input: CD4+ T cells from PBMCs. The origin of the receptors is a human donor with Susac syndrome.

This clonotype occurred a few times. The V call is TRBV4-1, the J call TRBJ2-7; D is ambiguous. CDR3 length: 15 amino acids. With 3 bases removed from V and 4 bases from J, the gap between germline ends came to 16 bases. CDR1 is MGHRA, CDR2 YSYEKL, per germline. The CDR3 nucleotides read TGCGCCAGCAGCCAGGCACCGTCTAGACAATACGAGCAGTACTTC. Translating gives CASSQAPSRQYEQYF.

The rearrangement uses TRBV6-5 and TRBJ2-1; D is ambiguous. CDR3 length: 14 residues. Germline CDR1 MNHEY, CDR2 SVGAGI. V lost 2 bases, J lost 6 bases, and 11 bases lay in between. The CDR3 DNA reads TGTGCCAGCAGTTACCGGGTACTGAGCAATGAGCAGTTCTTC. Translated, it gives CASSYRVLSNEQFF.

This chain connects TRBV12-5 to TRBJ2-1, with D hard to call. Germline V gene lookup returns CDR1 LGHNT and CDR2 FRNRAP. The CDR3 has 11 residues. The V gene lost 2 bases and the J gene lost 9 bases, with 5 bases spanning the gap. In DNA, the CDR3 is TGTGCTAGTGGTTTGTACCCTGAGCAGTTCTTC. Translating gives CASGLYPEQFF. The full variable domain, completed using reference TRBV12-5 and TRBJ2-1, is DARVTQTPRHKVTEMGQEVTMRCQPILGHNTVFWYRQTMMQGLELLAYFRNRAPLDDSGMPKDRFSAEMPDATLATLKIQPSEPRDSAVYFCASGLYPEQFFGPGTRLTVL.

This rearrangement joins TRBV4-1 to TRBJ2-7, with D possibly being TRBD2 (6 bases). CDR3 length: 17 amino acids. Germline V gene data show CDR1 as MGHRA and CDR2 as YSYEKL. Trimming shortened V by 2 bases and J by 1 base, and 18 bases separated the two germline ends. The chain's CDR3 is CASSQPTEGSASYEQYF. The CDR3 bases are TGCGCCAGCAGCCAACCAACGGAGGGCAGTGCTTCCTACGAGCAGTACTTC.

The genes are TRBV12-3 or TRBV12-4 and TRBJ1-3; D is unclear. The CDR3 extends over 15 amino acids. Trimming took 5 bases from V and 0 from J, leaving 11 bases between them. The CDR3 nucleotides are TGTGCCAGCAGTCCCTACGGTATCTCTGGAAACACCATATATTTT. As protein: CASSPYGISGNTIYF.

This clonotype was recorded once. V and J are TRBV4-1 and TRBJ1-2; D is undetermined. The V and J ends lost 1 base and 8 bases respectively, with 11 bases between them. The germline gives CDR1 MGHRA, CDR2 YSYEKL. This CDR3 comprises 13 residues. For the CDR3, the DNA is TGCGCCAGCAGCCAAGTACGCAGTGGGGGCTACACCTTC. This translates into CASSQVRSGGYTF.

The chain carries TRBV29-1 and TRBJ1-2, with D unclear. This CDR3 has 11 amino acids. V lost 6 bases and J lost 7, with 12 bases in between. Germline V lookup: CDR1 SQVTM, CDR2 ANQGSEA. CDR3 DNA: TGCAGCGTCCAAGCCCCGGGTGGCTACACCTTC. This gives the protein CSVQAPGGYTF.

The chain uses TRBV18 and TRBJ1-2, with D hard to call. The CDR3 covers 16 residues. Trimming removed 3 bases from V and 5 bases from J, with 19 bases in between. CDR1 KGHSH and CDR2 LQKENI come from the germline V gene. The CDR3: CASSPGSPPELYGYTF. The DNA of the CDR3 is TGTGCCAGCTCACCGGGCAGCCCTCCGGAATTATATGGCTACACCTTC.

The genes are TRBV3-1 and TRBJ1-1; D is ambiguous. The germline V gene has CDR1 LGHDT and CDR2 YNNKEL (reference sequence). V shed 5 bases and J shed 10 bases, with 14 bases lying between them. The CDR3 consists of 12 residues. DNA for the CDR3: TGTGCCAGCAGCGGCGGACCTGTGGTAGCTTTCTTT. It specifies CASSGGPVVAFF.

V is TRBV28 and J is TRBJ2-2; 11 positions agree with TRBD1. This CDR3 comprises 15 residues. V lost 6 bases, J lost 2 bases, and 2 bases stayed unmatched. Looked up from germline, CDR1 is MDHEN and CDR2 is SYDVKM. CDR3 region: CASRDRGQNTGELFF. CDR3 sequence (DNA): TGTGCCAGCAGGGACAGGGGGCAAAACACCGGGGAGCTGTTTTTT.

V is TRBV7-9 and J is TRBJ1-1; no clear D. Trimming shortened V by 5 bases and J by 1 base, and 8 bases separated the two germline ends. Per germline, CDR1 SEHNR and CDR2 FQNEAQ (reference sequence). This CDR3 comprises 13 residues. The CDR3 DNA reads as TGTGCCAGCAGCGCCAATTCGAACACTGAAGCTTTCTTT. Translating it yields CASSANSNTEAFF.

The DNA for the CDR3 is TGTGCCAGCACCCCGACAAGGAACACCGGGGAGCTGTTTTTT. It is translated as CASTPTRNTGELFF. The chain is built from TRBV5-4 and TRBJ2-2; D not resolved. Trimming took off 6 bases at V and 1 base at J, with 10 bases between the two ends. Germline assignment: CDR1 SGHNT and CDR2 YYREEE (reference sequence). The CDR3 consists of 14 residues.

The chain is built from TRBV5-6 and TRBJ2-7; D might be TRBD2 (7 bases). The length of the CDR3 is 15 residues. The V gene lost 5 bases and the J gene lost 1 base, with 16 bases spanning the gap. CDR1 SGHDT and CDR2 YYEEEE come from the germline V gene. DNA of the CDR3: TGTGCCAGCAGTCCCCCTGCGGGGGCGTCCTACGAGCAGTACTTC. Translated: CASSPPAGASYEQYF.

The gene calls are TRBV29-1 and TRBJ2-3; perhaps D is TRBD1 or TRBD2 (5 bases each). With 4 bases removed from V and 6 bases from J, the gap between germline ends came to 14 bases. This CDR3 has 13 residues. Germline V gene lookup returns CDR1 SQVTM and CDR2 ANQGSEA. The CDR3 region is CSVGRSGPDTQYF. In DNA, the CDR3 is TGCAGCGTTGGGAGATCGGGACCCGATACGCAGTATTTT.

The genes are TRBV3-1 and TRBJ2-3, with 7 bases identical to TRBD2. CDR1 and CDR2 (germline): LGHDT, YNNKEL (reference sequence). This CDR3 region has 15 residues. The junction had 11 bases not matched to a gene; V was cut back by 8 bases and J by 3 bases. In DNA, the CDR3 is TGTGCCAGCCGTAGGGGCGGGAGTCGTACAGATACGCAGTATTTT. Encoded protein: CASRRGGSRTDTQYF.

The chain employs TRBV3-1 and TRBJ2-1; D not certain. Deletions cut 1 base from V and 9 bases from J, with 10 bases between. In germline, CDR1 is LGHDT, CDR2 YNNKEL (reference sequence). The CDR3 sequence is 13 residues long. The CDR3 protein is CASSQARAAEQFF. The CDR3 DNA is TGTGCCAGCAGCCAAGCACGGGCGGCTGAGCAGTTCTTC.

The rearrangement links TRBV3-1 to TRBJ2-1; maybe TRBD2 (6 bases). Trimming removed 2 bases at V and 12 bases at J, with 11 bases between. From germline, CDR1 is LGHDT and CDR2 YNNKEL (reference sequence). CDR3 size: 12 residues. CDR3 sequence reads: CASSQRGGAQFF. The CDR3 nucleotides read TGTGCCAGCAGCCAACGGGGCGGGGCGCAGTTCTTC.

This chain joins TRBV9 and TRBJ2-1; D not certain. Between the trimmed V and J ends, which lost 0 bases and 7 bases, there was a span of 8 bases. Germline V gives CDR1 SGDLS, CDR2 YYNGEE. This CDR3 comprises 13 residues. The CDR3 loop reads CASSVGPINEQFF. CDR3 nucleotides: TGTGCCAGCAGCGTAGGCCCCATAAATGAGCAGTTCTTC. The variable domain in full, completed from reference TRBV9 and TRBJ2-1, reads DSGVTQTPKHLITATGQRVTLRCSPRSGDLSVYWYQQSLDQGLQFLIQYYNGEERAKGNILERFSAQQFPDLHSELNLSSLELGDSALYFCASSVGPINEQFFGPGTRLTVL.

The chain couples TRBV12-3 or TRBV12-4 to TRBJ2-3; 11 bases are shared with TRBD2. The J segment lost 3 bases and the V segment lost 5 bases, leaving 4 bases of the junction unmatched. The CDR3 is made up of 15 amino acids. Written as DNA, the CDR3 is TGTGCCAGCAGTCCGACTAGCGGGGTGACAGATACGCAGTATTTT. Its protein is CASSPTSGVTDTQYF.

The sample holds one count of this clonotype. V is TRBV29-1 and J is TRBJ2-1, with 8 bases identical to TRBD2. The CDR3 is 13 amino acids. Germline V gene sequence: CDR1 SQVTM, CDR2 ANQGSEA. V was pared by 7 bases and J by 3 bases, with 5 bases of the junction left unmatched. The CDR3 reads CSASGGGYNEQFF. CDR3 bases: TGCAGCGCGAGCGGGGGAGGCTACAATGAGCAGTTCTTC.

The V and J genes are TRBV20-1 and TRBJ1-5; a possible D gene is TRBD1 (5 bases). This CDR3 region has 14 residues. V was cut by 6 bases and J by 3 bases, with 15 bases left in between. Germline V gene sequence: CDR1 DFQATT, CDR2 SNEGSKA (reference sequence). CDR3: CSAPPGTDNQPQHF. The CDR3 DNA sequence: TGCAGTGCACCCCCCGGGACGGACAATCAGCCCCAGCATTTT.

This clonotype has a single count. The chain carries TRBV28 and TRBJ1-4; D is unclear. CDR3 length equals 15 residues. Germline loops: CDR1 MDHEN, CDR2 SYDVKM. V dropped 5 bases and J dropped 7 bases, with 17 bases sitting between them. The CDR3 nucleotides are TGTGCCAGCAGTCCTCCTTCCCGGGAAGGTGAAAAACTGTTTTTT. Its translation: CASSPPSREGEKLFF.

This chain connects TRBV29-1 to TRBJ1-2; 7 bases align to TRBD1. Germline V gene lookup returns CDR1 SQVTM and CDR2 ANQGSEA. The CDR3 runs 14 residues. Unmatched junction bases numbered 10, after V lost 6 bases and J lost 3 bases. The CDR3 sequence is CSVHRQGTDYGYTF. CDR3 nucleotides: TGCAGCGTACACCGACAGGGAACGGACTATGGCTACACCTTC. Supplemented by reference TRBV29-1 and TRBJ1-2, the full variable domain reads SAVISQKPSRDICQRGTSLTIQCQVDSQVTMMFWYRQQPGQSLTLIATANQGSEATYESGFVIDKFPISRPNLTFSTLTVSNMSPEDSSIYLCSVHRQGTDYGYTFGSGTRLTVV.

This chain joins TRBV21-1 and TRBJ2-1. TRBV21-1 is recorded as a pseudogene. The CDR3 is made up of 16 amino acids. The CDR3 here is CASSKGKGTSYNEQFF. The CDR3 coding sequence is TGTGCCAGCAGCAAAGGGAAAGGGACCTCCTACAATGAGCAGTTCTTC.

The V call is TRBV6-4, the J call TRBJ2-1; 8 positions match TRBD1. Germline V gives CDR1 MRHNA, CDR2 SNTAGT. This CDR3 contains 13 residues. Losses at the gene ends were 5 bases for V and 9 bases for J; bases not matched to a gene: 6. CDR3 DNA sequence: TGTGCCAGCAGTCGGACAGGGTCGGCTGAGCAGTTCTTC. It yields the protein CASSRTGSAEQFF.

The CDR3 region has the DNA TGTGCCAGCAGTTTATCAGATCAGCCCCAGCATTTT. Its translation is CASSLSDQPQHF. The chain recombines TRBV28 with TRBJ1-5; no clear D gene. Trimming removed 1 base at V and 5 bases at J, with 3 bases between. CDR1 is MDHEN and CDR2 is SYDVKM in the germline V gene. The CDR3 runs to 12 residues. The complete variable domain, with remaining parts taken from reference TRBV28 and TRBJ1-5, reads DVKVTQSSRYLVKRTGEKVFLECVQDMDHENMFWYRQDPGLGLRLIYFSYDVKMKEKGDIPEGYSVSREKKERFSLILESASTNQTSMYLCASSLSDQPQHFGDGTRLSIL.

The chain joins TRBV30 to TRBJ1-1; tentative D call: TRBD1 (6 bases). The CDR3 length is 13 residues. CDR1 GTSNPN and CDR2 SVGIG come from the germline V gene (reference sequence). V was trimmed by 2 bases and J by 5 bases, leaving 12 bases between them. CDR3 residues: CAWSTGSGTEAFF. CDR3 DNA sequence: TGTGCCTGGAGTACAGGGTCGGGGACTGAAGCTTTCTTT.

The V call is TRBV20-1, the J call TRBJ2-2; D uncertain. The length of the CDR3 is 14 residues. The V and J ends lost 2 bases and 2 bases respectively, with 9 bases between them. Germline-derived CDR1 and CDR2 are DFQATT and SNEGSKA (reference sequence). The CDR3 loop reads CSARQVTNTGELFF. CDR3 bases: TGCAGTGCTAGACAGGTCACCAACACCGGGGAGCTGTTTTTT.

The chain links TRBV30 to TRBJ1-2; the D gene is possibly TRBD1 (6 bases). The length of the CDR3 is 14 residues. Germline loops: CDR1 GTSNPN, CDR2 SVGIG (reference sequence). Trimming removed 1 base from V and 6 bases from J, with 15 bases in between. CDR3 DNA sequence: TGTGCCTGGAGTGCCCTACAGGGTTTCGATGGCTACACCTTC. Protein sequence: CAWSALQGFDGYTF.

J is TRBJ2-3 and V is TRBV20-1; tentative D call: TRBD2 (6 bases). The ends were cut back, 5 bases at V and 2 bases at J, with 14 bases in the middle. The CDR3 totals 14 residues. The germline V gene has CDR1 DFQATT and CDR2 SNEGSKA (reference sequence). The CDR3 spells CSASGGGDTDTQYF. CDR3 coding DNA: TGCAGTGCTTCCGGAGGCGGGGACACAGATACGCAGTATTTT.